The present T cell receptor (beta chain) was sequenced within a study of graft-versus-host responses after intestinal transplantation (dated by TCRdb to the early 2020s). Looking at the study overall: The transplants that recipients got were multivisceral, liver-intestinal, or isolated intestinal. Every recipient was given anti-thymocyte globulin induction, then maintenance tacrolimus and steroids for approximately 3 years. Graft-versus-host and host-versus-graft alloreactive T cell clones were tracked in the graft, circulation and bone marrow after intestinal transplantation using bulk TCR-beta CDR3 sequencing. Alloreactive clones were identified by sequencing pre-transplant mixed lymphocyte reaction products and comparing these products with unstimulated pre-transplant donor and recipient T cells. A cohort of around 25 intestinal transplant recipients, including one retransplant, was enrolled, and 3 patients lacking pretransplant specimens were excluded. Donor T cell macrochimerism was defined as a peak of at least 4% donor T cells among recipient peripheral blood mononuclear cells. Rather than going through the commercial service, samples from a few later patients were sequenced in-house on an Illumina MiSeq and processed with MiXCR. The investigation overall reported the following: Early after transplant, peak levels of circulating GvH clones were associated with declines in HvG clones. Patients with donor T cell macrochimerism had high GvH to HvG T cell clonal ratios in their allografts. GvH clones turned up in recipient bone marrow, with some appearing earlier in ileal mucosa or blood, a pattern consistent with an intestinal mucosal origin. The conclusions were limited by the relatively low number and heterogeneity of the intestinal transplant patients.

The library relied on the immunoSEQ multiplex PCR assay. For most patients, genomic DNA was isolated with the Qiagen DNeasy Blood and Tissue Kit and shipped frozen to Adaptive Biotechnologies for TCR sequencing. High-throughput TCR-beta CDR3 sequencing of genomic DNA from most patients was performed by Adaptive Biotechnologies. Under the source paper's analysis protocol: TCR sequencing data for 15 to 20 patients were retrieved from Adaptive's ImmunoSEQ software; three other patients were processed with MiXCR and VDJtools. To correct CD4 versus CD8 sorting errors, any sequence found in both subsets at a frequency ratio below 5:1 was removed. Because the origin of CDR3 nucleotide sequences shared between donor and recipient could not be assigned, those sequences were removed. To be classed as alloreactive, a clone needed at least 2-fold expansion over unstimulated cells and a minimum CFSE-low frequency of 0.002% (template counts) or 0.001% (read counts). Mappable clones were those detected in sequenced pre-transplant spleen, lymph node, or MLR CFSE-low populations of the donor or recipient. Cumulative frequency of alloreactive clones was calculated as a percentage of all sequences weighted by copy number. In TCRdb, the immuneACCESS table is reduced to in-frame sequences with V and J assigned. These tables do not hold every clone; where another copy was compared, an unresolved V gene accounts for under half, and the others remain unexplained. V and J calls and clone size come straight from that table; D and trimming were deduced from the DNA. A total of about 91,000 clones appear in this sample, about 91% of them only once. Together, the top ten hold 0.35% of the sample.

The time point label, as the study defines it: cells obtained before transplantation from donor or recipient. CD3+CD4+ and CD3+CD8+ populations were FACS-sorted from unstimulated pre-transplant donor and recipient cells taken from spleen or lymph nodes. Spanning cysteine to phenylalanine, the CDR3 consists of 14 amino acids. Only the CDR3 DNA stays, 42 bases, in frame from base 1. Compared with germline, V lacks 8 bases and J lacks 7 bases; bases without a gene match: 14. According to the germline V gene, CDR1 reads SGHRS and CDR2 reads YFSETQ. Comment on this clone: This clone's antigen is unknown. No much larger clonotype is one base removed from it; base qualities were not supplied.

The V and J segments used are TRBV5-1 and TRBJ1-1; 7 bases in the junction line up with TRBD1. This sample comprised unstimulated CD4+ T cells sorted from spleen or lymph node cells, obtained before transplant. The receptor was isolated from a human donor who was the organ donor for an intestinal transplant. The CDR3 region has the sequence CASKGGTERFEAFF. The nucleotides are TGCGCCAGTAAAGGAGGGACAGAGAGGTTTGAAGCTTTCTTT.